This T cell receptor (beta chain) was recovered during a study of tumor-infiltrating lymphocytes in localized non-small cell lung cancer. Study context: Resected tumor was paired with non-adjacent uninvolved lung from the same patient. Findings and caveats of the study: Technical variation could not be separated from intratumor heterogeneity here.

Note on this clone: Its target is unknown.

Clones were sequenced by immunoSEQ multiplex PCR, and TCRdb holds only the in-frame ones, with some missing. The data show thousands of clones, with approximately 79% seen just once and around 13% held by the top ten. Sequenced: uninvolved lung tissue not adjacent to the tumor. This receptor was identified in a human donor with non-small cell lung cancer.

CDR3 nucleotide sequence: TGTGCCACCACTAGCGGGAAGGGACATGAGCAGTTCTTC. Its translation: CATTSGKGHEQFF. This chain joins TRBV6-6 and TRBJ2-1; 10 nucleotides line up with TRBD2. In germline, CDR1 is MNHNY, CDR2 SVGAGI (reference sequence). The V segment lost 10 bases and the J segment 8 bases; nucleotides outside the gene matches: 8. The CDR3 spans 13 residues.